One sample yielded the 12 T cell receptor beta chains listed below, sequenced in a study of blood T cell repertoires in COVID-19 (dated by TCRdb to the early 2020s). Library preparation employed the immunoSEQ multiplex PCR assay. The source is immuneACCESS, and TCRdb retained only in-frame sequences with V and J called. Part of the clones is not carried over; for the studies checked, unresolved V genes explain less than half of this, and the remainder is unexplained. The sample table lists 250,000 or so clones, approximately 86% of them with a count of one. In total, the top ten clones hold roughly 4.9% of the sample. Source material: peripheral blood. Source of these receptors: a woman aged 55-70 years with COVID-19, enrolled during active disease.

V usage is TRBV9 and J usage is TRBJ2-2; 10 bases map to TRBD1. In germline, CDR1 is SGDLS, CDR2 YYNGEE. V trimming: 4 bases; J trimming: 4 bases; junction bases outside the gene matches: 7. The CDR3 contains 16 residues. The CDR3 reads CASSIRQGAGTGELFF. Written as DNA, the CDR3 is TGTGCCAGCAGCATTCGACAGGGGGCGGGCACCGGGGAGCTGTTTTTT.

The chain couples TRBV19 to TRBJ2-3, with D unclear. Germline CDR1 and CDR2: LNHDA and SQIVND (reference sequence). The CDR3 runs to 14 residues. Trimming took 4 bases from V and 0 from J, leaving 8 bases between them. The CDR3 coding sequence is TGTGCCAGTAGTAAGGCGGTAAGCACAGATACGCAGTATTTT. Amino acid sequence: CASSKAVSTDTQYF.

This chain links TRBV7-9 with TRBJ1-4; D remains unclear. Deletions cut 1 base from V and 0 bases from J, with 12 bases between. The CDR3 consists of 17 residues. Germline V gene data show CDR1 as SEHNR and CDR2 as FQNEAQ (reference sequence). In nucleotides, the CDR3 is TGTGCCAGCAGCTTAGGAGCGGGGAGTACAACTAATGAAAAACTGTTTTTT. The encoded protein is CASSLGAGSTTNEKLFF.

The J gene is TRBJ2-3, the V gene TRBV5-1; a weak D match, TRBD2 (5 bases). Germline V gene data show CDR1 as SGHRS and CDR2 as YFSETQ. This CDR3 is built from 13 residues. Trimming cost V 0 bases and J 6 bases, with 8 bases left between them. The CDR3 DNA reads TGCGCCAGCAGCTTGGACAGAGGGGATACGCAGTATTTT. Protein product: CASSLDRGDTQYF.

The chain employs TRBV6-2 or TRBV6-3 and TRBJ2-2; 11 positions agree with TRBD1. The trim removed 5 bases at V and 5 bases at J, leaving 7 bases unmatched. The CDR3 contains 16 residues. Germline values: CDR1 MNHEY, CDR2 SVGEGT. The CDR3 spells CASSPPGQGVTGELFF. DNA of the CDR3: TGTGCCAGCAGTCCGCCGGGACAGGGGGTGACCGGGGAGCTGTTTTTT.

The chain is built from TRBV12-3 or TRBV12-4 and TRBJ1-1; no reliable D call. Between the trimmed V and J ends, which lost 2 bases and 4 bases, there was a span of 8 bases. The CDR3 consists of 13 residues. CDR3 DNA sequence: TGTGCCAGCAGTTTATTCATTTCCACTGAAGCTTTCTTT. It specifies CASSLFISTEAFF.

This chain connects TRBV30 to TRBJ2-1; 13 nucleotides align to TRBD2. Germline V gives CDR1 GTSNPN, CDR2 SVGIG (reference sequence). The CDR3 runs to 15 residues. Germline trimming cut 0 bases from V and 10 bases from J; bases unmatched to any gene: 6. CDR3 sequence: CAWSVTSGRAGEQFF. The CDR3 nucleotides are TGTGCCTGGAGTGTAACTAGCGGGAGGGCCGGGGAGCAGTTCTTC.

The rearrangement links TRBV11-3 to TRBJ1-1, with D possibly being TRBD1 (6 bases). The germline V and J ends were trimmed by 0 bases and 5 bases, with 16 bases remaining between them. Germline CDR1 and CDR2: SGHNT and YENEEA. This CDR3 comprises 16 residues. The DNA of the CDR3 is TGTGCCAGCAGCTTAGATGATGGGACCGGGACAACTGAAGCTTTCTTT. Its translation is CASSLDDGTGTTEAFF.

The V and J genes are TRBV7-3 and TRBJ2-2, with 7 bases fitting TRBD2. V was clipped by 3 bases and J by 4 bases; unmatched bases: 5. This CDR3 is 15 amino acids long. Germline V lookup: CDR1 SGHTA, CDR2 FQGTGA. The CDR3, as DNA: TGTGCCAGCAGCTTGAGAGGACTAGGCACCGGGGAGCTGTTTTTT. Its translation is CASSLRGLGTGELFF.

The chain recombines TRBV30 with TRBJ1-4; 7 nucleotides agree with TRBD1. The J segment lost 8 bases and the V segment lost 5 bases, leaving 8 bases of the junction unmatched. The CDR3 runs to 13 residues. In germline, CDR1 is GTSNPN, CDR2 SVGIG (reference sequence). For the CDR3, the DNA is TGTGCCTGGGATGGACAGGTCCAAGAAAAACTGTTTTTT. Residues: CAWDGQVQEKLFF. Drawing the rest from reference TRBV30 and TRBJ1-4, the complete variable domain is SQTIHQWPATLVQPVGSPLSLECTVEGTSNPNLYWYRQAAGRGLQLLFYSVGIGQISSEVPQNLSASRPQDRQFILSSKKLLLSDSGFYLCAWDGQVQEKLFFGSGTQLSVL.

V is TRBV5-1 and J is TRBJ1-5; D might be TRBD1 (5 bases). The V and J ends lost 5 bases and 7 bases respectively, with 16 bases between them. CDR1 SGHRS and CDR2 YFSETQ come from the germline V gene. The CDR3 has 14 residues. The CDR3 nucleotides are TGCGCCAGCAGTATCGGCGGGGACGGCCAGCCCCAGCATTTT. Its protein is CASSIGGDGQPQHF.

The sample holds one count of this clone. The V and J genes are TRBV28 and TRBJ2-4; possibly TRBD1 for D (6 bases). V was clipped by 6 bases and J by 3 bases, with 12 bases between them. The CDR3 consists of 14 residues. Germline assignment: CDR1 MDHEN and CDR2 SYDVKM. The CDR3: CASSSQGGKNIQYF. Written as DNA, the CDR3 is TGTGCCAGCAGCTCACAGGGTGGCAAAAACATTCAGTACTTC.